Shown below are 20 T cell receptor beta chains from a single sample sequenced in a study of T-cell reconstitution after alpha-beta-depleted transplantation in children. This sample's TCRbeta library carried unique molecular identifier barcodes. TCRdb reanalysed the PCR reads using MiXCR and keeps one entry per CDR3 protein. This table has fewer than 550,000 distinct CDR3 sequences, more than 9.5% appearing once. The source material was PBMCs, mostly from graft donor cells, sampled 180 days after TCRalphabeta/CD19-depleted stem cell transplant. These receptor sequences come from a female patient aged 2-10 years who had a stem cell transplant for aplastic anemia, so the T cells may come from the graft donor.

This clonotype was counted ten times or more. This chain connects TRBV29-1 to TRBJ1-1; 8 bases line up with TRBD1. The length of the CDR3 is 14 residues. CDR1 SQVTM and CDR2 ANQGSEA come from the germline V gene. V lost 8 bases, J lost 0 bases, and 8 bases stayed unmatched. The CDR3 DNA follows: TGCAGCACAACAGGGGGTCTCATGAACACTGAAGCTTTCTTT. This sequence encodes CSTTGGLMNTEAFF.

In this sample, this clonotype turned up a few times. The chain uses TRBV29-1 and TRBJ1-1; 11 bases fit TRBD1. Trimming at V came to 5 bases and at J to 0 bases, leaving 5 bases not matched to a gene. The CDR3 contains 15 residues. Germline CDR1 and CDR2: SQVTM and ANQGSEA. The CDR3 sequence is CSVKDRGLLNTEAFF. The CDR3, as DNA: TGCAGCGTTAAGGACAGGGGGCTACTGAACACTGAAGCTTTCTTT.

This sequence joins TRBV7-8 and TRBJ2-5; TRBD2 agrees at 8 bases. This CDR3 contains 13 residues. CDR1 is SGHVS, CDR2 FQNEAQ, per germline. The V gene end was trimmed by 7 bases and the J gene end by 3 bases; junction bases not matched to a gene: 4. The CDR3 loop is CASTRAGEETQYF. Here the CDR3 DNA reads TGTGCCAGCACCCGAGCGGGAGAAGAGACCCAGTACTTC.

This clonotype was picked up a small number of times. This rearrangement joins TRBV27 to TRBJ2-3; 11 positions agree with TRBD1. J gave up 5 bases and V 8 bases, and 6 bases lay outside the gene matches. Germline V gives CDR1 MNHEY, CDR2 SMNVEV (reference sequence). The CDR3 totals 14 residues. CDR3 DNA: TGTGCCAGCTCGGACAGGGGGCAAGAAGATACGCAGTATTTT. As protein: CASSDRGQEDTQYF.

This sequence joins TRBV30 and TRBJ1-1; D gene uncertain. CDR3 length: 11 residues. Germline CDR1 and CDR2: GTSNPN and SVGIG (reference sequence). V gave up 3 bases and J gave up 3 bases, with 5 bases separating them. The CDR3 DNA is TGTGCCTGGAGCCGAGACACTGAAGCTTTCTTT. Its translation is CAWSRDTEAFF. Full variable domain (outside the CDR3, taken from reference TRBV30 and TRBJ1-1): SQTIHQWPATLVQPVGSPLSLECTVEGTSNPNLYWYRQAAGRGLQLLFYSVGIGQISSEVPQNLSASRPQDRQFILSSKKLLLSDSGFYLCAWSRDTEAFFGQGTRLTVV.

This clonotype was observed a few times. The chain recombines TRBV20-1 with TRBJ2-7; TRBD2 might be the D (5 bases). Per the germline V gene, CDR1 is DFQATT and CDR2 is SNEGSKA (reference sequence). The ends were cut back, 6 bases at V and 3 bases at J, with 18 bases in the middle. The CDR3 loop spans 14 amino acids. CDR3: CSADPGEGSYEQYF. DNA for the CDR3: TGCAGTGCCGACCCCGGAGAGGGTAGCTACGAGCAGTACTTC.

J is TRBJ2-7 and V is TRBV6-5, with D possibly being TRBD1 (6 bases). CDR1 MNHEY and CDR2 SVGAGI come from the germline V gene. CDR3 size: 14 residues. Between the trimmed V and J ends, which lost 3 bases and 2 bases, there was a span of 11 bases. CDR3 amino acids: CASSYRQVPYEQYF. In DNA, the CDR3 is TGTGCCAGCAGTTATAGACAGGTACCCTACGAGCAGTACTTC.

This clonotype has just a few counts. The chain carries TRBV6-1 and TRBJ1-3, with D perhaps matching TRBD1 (5 bases). CDR3 length equals 15 residues. The V and J ends lost 7 bases and 0 bases respectively, with 13 bases between them. CDR1 is MNHNS and CDR2 is SASEGT in the germline V gene. CDR3 in amino acids: CASTDGGFSGNTIYF. CDR3 nucleotides: TGTGCCAGCACCGACGGGGGGTTCTCTGGAAACACCATATATTTT.

This chain uses TRBV24-1 with TRBJ2-7; D gene uncertain. The CDR3 totals 13 residues. V lost 5 bases to trimming and J lost 3 bases, with 10 bases between them. Germline V CDR1 and CDR2: KGHDR, SFDVKD. Written as DNA, the CDR3 is TGTGCCACCAGTGGGTTGGCGGACTACGAGCAGTACTTC. It yields the protein CATSGLADYEQYF.

This clonotype was counted between two and nine times. The CDR3 loop is CASRTGGSDTDTQYF. The CDR3 region has the DNA TGTGCCAGCAGGACAGGGGGCTCAGACACAGATACGCAGTATTTT. J is TRBJ2-3 and V is TRBV28; 10 nucleotides line up with TRBD1. Germline V gives CDR1 MDHEN, CDR2 SYDVKM. V was pared by 6 bases and J by 2 bases, with 5 bases of the junction left unmatched. This CDR3 region has 15 residues.

This clonotype was found a few times. The rearrangement uses TRBV6-1 and TRBJ1-1; 7 bases line up with TRBD1. Germline V lookup: CDR1 MNHNS, CDR2 SASEGT. The CDR3 sequence is 14 residues long. With 6 bases clipped from V and 4 bases from J, the junction kept 8 bases outside the gene matches. CDR3 DNA sequence: TGTGCCAGCAGCCCCAACAGGGGTCGCACTGAAGCTTTCTTT. This sequence encodes CASSPNRGRTEAFF.

This clonotype has ten or more counts. This sequence joins TRBV20-1 and TRBJ1-2; maybe TRBD1 (5 bases). Per germline, CDR1 DFQATT and CDR2 SNEGSKA (reference sequence). CDR3 length equals 13 residues. V gave up 3 bases and J gave up 8 bases, with 16 bases separating them. The CDR3 protein is CSASGTTPRGYTF. CDR3 nucleotide sequence: TGCAGTGCTAGCGGGACTACTCCTAGAGGCTACACCTTC.

A single count supports this clonotype. This may come from a read error, since a much larger clone is one base off. The V call is TRBV5-4, the J call TRBJ2-2; possible D gene TRBD1, 6 bases. CDR3 length: 14 amino acids. Germline-derived CDR1 and CDR2 are SGHNT and YYREEE (reference sequence). The CDR3 DNA is TGTGCCATCAGCTTGGACAGAGGCACCGGGGAGCTGTTTTTT. Translating it yields CAISLDRGTGELFF.

The sample holds many counts of this clonotype. The chain is built from TRBV15 and TRBJ2-3; tentative D call: TRBD1 (6 bases). This CDR3 has 15 amino acids. CDR1 is LNHNV and CDR2 is YYDKDF in the germline V gene (reference sequence). V dropped 0 bases and J dropped 6 bases, with 13 bases sitting between them. The chain's CDR3 is CATSRDTGSRDTQYF. The CDR3 DNA reads as TGTGCCACCAGCAGAGATACAGGGTCCAGGGATACGCAGTATTTT.

This rearrangement joins TRBV6-6 to TRBJ2-7; a weak D match, TRBD2 (6 bases). Trimming shortened V by 6 bases and J by 5 bases, and 14 bases separated the two germline ends. Germline CDR1 MNHNY, CDR2 SVGAGI (reference sequence). The CDR3 totals 13 residues. The DNA for the CDR3 is TGTGCCAGCAGGGAGGCGGGGTGGGACGAGCAGTACTTC. Translated: CASREAGWDEQYF.

This clonotype was counted only a few times. V and J are TRBV20-1 and TRBJ2-5, with 10 bases matching TRBD2. CDR3 length equals 17 residues. CDR1 is DFQATT, CDR2 SNEGSKA, per germline (reference sequence). The V segment lost 2 bases and the J segment 0 bases; nucleotides outside the gene matches: 9. The CDR3 loop is CSARPRSSGRYQETQYF. As DNA, the CDR3 is TGCAGTGCTAGACCCCGGAGTAGCGGGAGGTACCAAGAGACCCAGTACTTC.

The gene calls are TRBV12-3 or TRBV12-4 and TRBJ1-2, with 7 positions matching TRBD1. This CDR3 comprises 13 residues. The junction had 13 bases not matched to a gene; V was cut back by 10 bases and J by 8 bases. The CDR3 region has the DNA TGTGCCACCAGCCAACAGGGGCAAGGGGGCTACACCTTC. It specifies CATSQQGQGGYTF.

This clonotype occurred a few times. This chain joins TRBV12-3 or TRBV12-4 and TRBJ2-5, with D perhaps TRBD2 (6 bases). This CDR3 has 14 residues. The V end was cut by 4 bases, the J end by 1 base, with 10 bases between. CDR3 sequence (DNA): TGTGCCAGCAGTTCAGGGACTCTCCAAGAGACCCAGTACTTC. This codes for CASSSGTLQETQYF.

The chain uses TRBV14 and TRBJ2-7, with 10 positions matching TRBD1. V was pared by 3 bases and J by 5 bases, with 7 bases of the junction left unmatched. In germline, CDR1 is SGHDN, CDR2 FVKESK. This CDR3 region has 15 residues. CDR3 in amino acids: CASSHATGGIDEQYF. CDR3 in DNA: TGTGCCAGCAGCCATGCGACAGGGGGCATCGACGAGCAGTACTTC.

The CDR3 spells CASSIGTSGYTDTQYF. The CDR3 DNA is TGCGCCAGCAGCATTGGGACTAGCGGGTACACAGATACGCAGTATTTT. This chain uses TRBV5-1 with TRBJ2-3; TRBD2 matches at 12 bases. In germline, CDR1 is SGHRS, CDR2 YFSETQ. This CDR3 has 16 amino acids. With V trimmed by 4 bases and J by 2 bases, 5 bases remained unmatched.